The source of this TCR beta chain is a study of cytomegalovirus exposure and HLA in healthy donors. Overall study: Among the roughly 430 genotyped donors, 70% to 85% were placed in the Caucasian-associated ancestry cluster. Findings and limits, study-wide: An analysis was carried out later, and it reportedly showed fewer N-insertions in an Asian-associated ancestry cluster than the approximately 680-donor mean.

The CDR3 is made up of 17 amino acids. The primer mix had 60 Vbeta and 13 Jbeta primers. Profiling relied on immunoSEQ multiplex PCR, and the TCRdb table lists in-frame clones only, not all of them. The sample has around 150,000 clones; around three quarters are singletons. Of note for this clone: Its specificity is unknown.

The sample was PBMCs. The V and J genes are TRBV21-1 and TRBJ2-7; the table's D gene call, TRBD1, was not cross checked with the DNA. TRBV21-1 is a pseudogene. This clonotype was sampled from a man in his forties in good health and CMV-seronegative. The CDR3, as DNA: TGTGCCAGCAGCACCAAAAAGATGGGGACAGGGGGCCGCGAGCAGTACTTC. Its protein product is CASSTKKMGTGGREQYF.